A single sample is the source of the 10 T cell receptor beta chains below, sequenced in a study of T cell changes during pregnancy in multiple sclerosis. The table came from immunoSEQ multiplex PCR; TCRdb's copy has only in-frame clones and leaves some out. There are fewer than 130,000 clones in the sample; approximately 90% occur only once, and 3.5% lies in the top ten. The material sequenced was peripheral blood, taken after pregnancy. The receptors stem from a female donor with multiple sclerosis, enrolled in a pregnancy study.

The rearrangement links TRBV7-9 to TRBJ1-6; D is uncertain. The ends were cut back, 5 bases at V and 3 bases at J, with 14 bases in the middle. Germline CDR1 is SEHNR and CDR2 is FQNEAQ (reference sequence). This CDR3 is built from 16 residues. The CDR3 sequence: CASSQTGGFYNSPLHF. Here the CDR3 DNA reads TGTGCCAGCAGCCAAACCGGAGGTTTCTATAATTCACCCCTCCACTTT.

The genes are TRBV9 and TRBJ2-1; TRBD2 agrees at 14 bases. The CDR3 has 16 residues. From germline, CDR1 is SGDLS and CDR2 YYNGEE. V lost 3 bases, J lost 7 bases, and 6 bases stayed unmatched. Written as DNA, the CDR3 is TGTGCCAGCAGCGCCCCGACTAGCGGGGGGGCTAATGAGCAGTTCTTC. Translated: CASSAPTSGGANEQFF. The entire variable domain, with the rest obtained from reference TRBV9 and TRBJ2-1, is as follows: DSGVTQTPKHLITATGQRVTLRCSPRSGDLSVYWYQQSLDQGLQFLIQYYNGEERAKGNILERFSAQQFPDLHSELNLSSLELGDSALYFCASSAPTSGGANEQFFGPGTRLTVL.

The chain is built from TRBV7-9 and TRBJ2-7; 7 bases line up with TRBD2. With 1 base clipped from V and 5 bases from J, the junction kept 11 bases outside the gene matches. The CDR3 sequence is 16 residues long. The germline V gene encodes CDR1 SEHNR and CDR2 FQNEAQ (reference sequence). CDR3 coding DNA: TGTGCCAGCAGCTTAGAGCCCCGGGGGGAGAAGGACGAGCAGTACTTC. Its translation: CASSLEPRGEKDEQYF.

The chain joins TRBV10-3 to TRBJ1-5, with no clear D. The CDR3 is made up of 16 amino acids. Germline V gene data show CDR1 as ENHRY and CDR2 as SYGVKD. Trimming pared 1 base from V and 7 bases from J, leaving 17 bases between. The CDR3 region is CAISEFRGSLDQPQHF. CDR3 DNA: TGTGCCATCAGTGAGTTCCGAGGCTCGTTAGACCAGCCCCAGCATTTT.

The chain recombines TRBV7-3 with TRBJ1-1; D call uncertain. CDR1 and CDR2 from the germline V gene are SGHTA and FQGTGA. The length of the CDR3 is 13 residues. Trimming stripped 5 bases from V and 5 bases from J, with 12 bases between. The CDR3 DNA follows: TGTGCCAGCAGCCTCACCCCGGGGACTGAAGCTTTCTTT. Protein: CASSLTPGTEAFF.

The rearrangement links TRBV19 to TRBJ1-2, with D maybe TRBD1 (6 bases). The CDR3 extends over 15 amino acids. Germline V gene lookup returns CDR1 LNHDA and CDR2 SQIVND (reference sequence). V lost 2 bases, J lost 4 bases, and 14 bases lay in between. DNA of the CDR3: TGTGCCAGTAGTATAACTGCGGGGGGCGGCTATGGCTACACCTTC. Its translation is CASSITAGGGYGYTF.

V is TRBV4-1 and J is TRBJ2-7, with D unclear. V lost 2 bases and J lost 9, with 14 bases in between. This CDR3 has 13 amino acids. The V gene's germline CDR1 is MGHRA and CDR2 YSYEKL. Written as DNA, the CDR3 is TGCGCCAGCAGCCAACAAAACGGGTATCCGCAGTACTTC. Its protein is CASSQQNGYPQYF.

A single count supports this clone. J is TRBJ2-3 and V is TRBV6-4, with 14 bases matching TRBD2. V shed 3 bases, J shed 4 bases, and the junction held 0 bases outside the gene matches. Germline V gene data show CDR1 as MRHNA and CDR2 as SNTAGT. CDR3 length equals 15 residues. The CDR3 nucleotides read TGTGCCAGCAGTGAGACTAGCGGGGGGGCAGATACGCAGTATTTT. It codes for CASSETSGGADTQYF.

V and J are TRBV5-5 and TRBJ1-2; TRBD1 aligns across 10 bases. This CDR3 comprises 14 residues. The V and J ends lost 3 bases and 2 bases, in that order; junction bases with no gene match: 1. Germline V gives CDR1 SGHKS, CDR2 YYEKEE (reference sequence). CDR3 sequence: CASSSGQGNYGYTF. In DNA form, the CDR3 reads TGTGCCAGCAGCTCGGGACAGGGGAACTATGGCTACACCTTC.

CDR3 in DNA: TGCAGCGTTGAAGGGGACAGGGCTGAAGCTTTCTTT. This encodes CSVEGDRAEAFF. This chain connects TRBV29-1 to TRBJ1-1; 9 bases match TRBD1. CDR3 length equals 12 residues. The trim removed 1 base at V and 6 bases at J, leaving 0 bases unmatched. Germline V gene lookup returns CDR1 SQVTM and CDR2 ANQGSEA.